These T cell receptor beta chains were read from a single sample in a study of beta chain features in type 1 diabetes. Profiling relied on immunoSEQ multiplex PCR, and the TCRdb table lists in-frame clones only, not all of them. The table lists over 700,000 clones, 15% to 20% of them singletons, with roughly 0.025% in the top ten. The sequenced material came from naive CD4+ T cells from blood. These receptors were taken from a woman between 18 and 30 years old in good health. The CDR3 runs from the conserved cysteine through the conserved F or W. A D gene is named only where the DNA matches it firmly. The size entry is marked missing in some rows and otherwise reads once, few, many or a size class.

d_gene	len	abundance	j_gene	v_gene	CDR3aa	CDR3nt
TRBD1	13	-	TRBJ2-7	TRBV2	CASSGQGHYEQYF	TGTGCCAGCAGTGGACAGGGCCACTACGAGCAGTACTTC
TRBD2	16	few	TRBJ2-7	TRBV28	CASSLPGTSSIYEQYF	TGTGCCAGCAGTCTACCCGGGACTAGTTCGATCTACGAGCAGTACTTC
TRBD2	14	-	TRBJ2-2	TRBV10-1	CASSSSGHTGELFF	TGCGCCAGCAGTTCTAGCGGGCATACCGGGGAGCTGTTTTTT
TRBD2	17	few	TRBJ2-7	TRBV15	CATSRGASGMGSYEQYF	TGTGCCACCAGCAGAGGGGCTAGCGGGATGGGGTCCTACGAGCAGTACTTC
-	14	few	TRBJ2-2	TRBV18	CASSAYRNTGELFF	TGTGCCAGCTCAGCGTACCGAAACACCGGGGAGCTGTTTTTT
-	11	few	TRBJ1-4	TRBV20-1	CSASSGEKLFF	TGCAGTGCTAGTTCAGGGGAAAAACTGTTTTTT
-	15	-	TRBJ2-3	TRBV7-2	CASSSGLTTGVTQYF	TGTGCCAGCAGCTCCGGATTGACCACGGGAGTTACGCAGTATTTT
TRBD2	16	-	TRBJ2-5	TRBV23-1	CASNKPGLADQETQYF	TGCGCCAGCAACAAACCGGGACTAGCGGACCAAGAGACCCAGTACTTC
-	15	-	TRBJ2-3	TRBV6-6	CASSTPGGGTDTQYF	TGTGCCAGCAGTACCCCCGGAGGAGGAACAGATACGCAGTATTTT
-	15	few	TRBJ2-6	TRBV28	CASSLDLPGANVLTF	TGTGCCAGCAGTTTAGACCTGCCTGGGGCCAACGTCCTGACTTTC
TRBD1	16	few	TRBJ1-5	TRBV7-9	CASSLGGTGGRVTQHF	TGTGCCAGCAGCTTAGGAGGGACAGGGGGCCGGGTGACCCAGCATTTT
-	16	-	TRBJ2-2	TRBV2	CASSFMGGTNTGELFF	TGTGCCAGCAGTTTCATGGGCGGGACGAACACCGGGGAGCTGTTTTTT
-	13	-	TRBJ2-2	TRBV6-6	CASQHGVTGELFF	TGTGCCAGTCAACATGGTGTCACCGGGGAGCTGTTTTTT
-	14	few	TRBJ1-2	TRBV5-5	CASSLVLTNYGYTF	TGTGCCAGCAGCCTCGTGCTTACGAACTATGGCTACACCTTC
-	18	few	TRBJ2-3	TRBV14	CASSQRMGLTLKSHTQYF	TGTGCCAGCAGCCAGAGGATGGGACTCACATTAAAAAGCCATACGCAGTATTTT
TRBD1	14	few	TRBJ1-2	TRBV19	CASTVDRDIYGYTF	TGTGCCAGTACAGTAGACAGGGACATCTATGGCTACACCTTC
-	15	-	TRBJ2-5	TRBV28	CASSFWQGTWETQYF	TGTGCCAGCAGTTTTTGGCAGGGGACTTGGGAGACCCAGTACTTC
-	14	-	TRBJ1-2	TRBV6-6	CASSYSGANYGYTF	TGTGCCAGCAGTTACTCAGGGGCCAACTATGGCTACACCTTC
TRBD1	14	-	TRBJ2-7	TRBV15	CATSRRRDRVEQYF	TGTGCCACCAGCAGACGAAGGGACAGGGTCGAGCAGTACTTC
-	15	few	TRBJ1-2	TRBV4-3	CASSPGRPGNYGYTF	TGCGCCAGCAGCCCCGGGCGTCCTGGCAACTATGGCTACACCTTC
-	11	-	TRBJ2-7	TRBV7-9	CASSLSGEQYF	TGTGCCAGCAGCTTATCGGGGGAGCAGTACTTC
TRBD2	19	-	TRBJ2-7	TRBV19	CASSINFGRLSGGRYEQYF	TGTGCCAGTAGTATCAATTTCGGACGCCTTAGCGGGGGCCGCTACGAGCAGTACTTC
TRBD1	14	few	TRBJ2-7	TRBV4-2	CASSRGQGANEQYF	TGTGCCAGCAGCCGAGGACAGGGGGCCAACGAGCAGTACTTC
TRBD1	20	few	TRBJ1-4	TRBV28	CASSLMAGTGGEGDYEKLFF	TGTGCCAGCAGTTTGATGGCCGGGACAGGGGGCGAAGGCGATTATGAAAAACTGTTTTTT
TRBD2	19	few	TRBJ2-7	TRBV7-2	CASSSKFGTLGGSSAEQYF	TGTGCCAGCAGCTCGAAATTTGGGACCTTAGGCGGGAGTTCCGCCGAGCAGTACTTC
-	16	-	TRBJ2-2	TRBV4-2	CASSQDLPGVDGELFF	TGTGCCAGCAGCCAAGATTTGCCGGGAGTTGACGGGGAGCTGTTTTTT
TRBD2	15	few	TRBJ2-7	TRBV15	CATSRGLAEPYEQYF	TGTGCCACCAGCAGAGGACTAGCGGAACCATACGAGCAGTACTTC
-	15	few	TRBJ2-1	TRBV7-2	CASSLAHKIGDEQFF	TGTGCCAGCAGCTTAGCGCATAAAATCGGGGATGAGCAGTTCTTC
-	16	-	TRBJ2-6	TRBV2	CASSGTGPSGANVLTF	TGTGCCAGCTCGGGAACAGGTCCCTCTGGGGCCAACGTCCTGACTTTC
-	15	few	TRBJ2-2	TRBV7-9	CASSLSAWRTGELFF	TGTGCCAGCAGCTTAAGCGCATGGCGTACCGGGGAGCTGTTTTTT
-	14	-	TRBJ1-1	TRBV21-1	CASSPSGDSTEAFF	TGTGCCAGCAGCCCAAGCGGGGACAGCACTGAAGCTTTCTTT
-	11	-	TRBJ2-7	TRBV21-1	CASTLPDEQYF	TGTGCCAGCACGCTACCAGACGAGCAGTACTTC
TRBD2	15	-	TRBJ2-7	TRBV7-2	CASSLRSSGPYEQYF	TGTGCCAGCAGCTTAAGGTCTAGCGGTCCCTACGAGCAGTACTTC
TRBD2	20	once	TRBJ2-3	TRBV9	CASSVGLGGRLAGRTDTQYF	TGTGCCAGCAGCGTAGGACTTGGAGGGAGGCTAGCGGGGCGCACAGATACGCAGTATTTT
-	13	few	TRBJ2-4	TRBV6-6	CASVDLAKNIQYF	TGTGCCAGTGTCGATTTAGCCAAAAACATTCAGTACTTC
TRBD2	14	-	TRBJ2-1	TRBV10-3	CAISAGLAYNEQFF	TGTGCCATCAGTGCGGGACTAGCCTACAATGAGCAGTTCTTC
TRBD1	17	few	TRBJ1-5	TRBV23-1	CASSPRQGTVLDQPQHF	TGCGCCAGCAGTCCCCGACAGGGAACGGTTTTAGATCAGCCCCAGCATTTT
TRBD2	17	-	TRBJ2-1	TRBV7-2	CASSSRTGLIPKNEQFF	TGTGCCAGCAGCTCACGGACGGGACTAATCCCCAAAAATGAGCAGTTCTTC
-	14	few	TRBJ2-3	TRBV9	CASSVPPSTDTQYF	TGTGCCAGCAGCGTACCCCCCAGCACAGATACGCAGTATTTT
TRBD1	14	few	TRBJ2-5	TRBV18	CASTVRQGQETQYF	TGTGCCAGCACCGTTAGACAGGGACAAGAGACCCAGTACTTC
-	14	-	TRBJ2-1	TRBV7-2	CASSAQTGYNEQFF	TGTGCCAGCAGCGCCCAAACAGGGTACAATGAGCAGTTCTTC
TRBD1	17	-	TRBJ1-3	TRBV28	CASSFRAGGNSGNTIYF	TGTGCCAGCAGTTTCCGGGCAGGGGGCAACTCTGGAAACACCATATATTTT
TRBD2	17	few	TRBJ2-1	TRBV29-1	CSVDAYPLGGGRNEQFF	TGCAGCGTTGATGCTTACCCCCTCGGGGGGGGACGCAATGAGCAGTTCTTC
-	15	-	TRBJ2-1	TRBV9	CASSPVLAKNNEQFF	TGTGCCAGCAGCCCTGTGCTAGCGAAGAACAATGAGCAGTTCTTC
TRBD2	15	few	TRBJ2-1	TRBV27	CASMGSGSGENEQFF	TGTGCCAGCATGGGTAGCGGGAGCGGGGAGAATGAGCAGTTCTTC
-	15	few	TRBJ2-2	TRBV5-4	CASSPGRSNTGELFF	TGTGCCAGCAGCCCGGGACGGTCGAACACCGGGGAGCTGTTTTTT
-	12	few	TRBJ1-2	TRBV7-9	CASSLRDNGYTF	TGTGCCAGCAGCTTACGGGACAATGGCTACACCTTC
-	13	-	TRBJ1-1	TRBV27	CASNRPGTTEAFF	TGTGCCAGCAATCGACCCGGGACCACTGAAGCTTTCTTT